The 18 T cell receptor beta chains below all came from one sample that was sequenced in a study of blood T cell repertoires in COVID-19. TCRdb keeps only in-frame clones here, not all; method: immunoSEQ multiplex PCR. The sample includes around 130,000 clones, approximately 83% of them seen just once. Sequences were obtained from peripheral blood. Receptors were obtained from a woman aged 45-65 years who had recovered from COVID-19.

This clone showed up just once. The V and J genes are TRBV18 and TRBJ1-2; 7 positions match TRBD1. With 2 bases clipped from V and 6 bases from J, the junction kept 12 bases outside the gene matches. This CDR3 comprises 16 residues. Per germline, CDR1 KGHSH and CDR2 LQKENI. The CDR3 DNA sequence: TGTGCCAGCTCACCAACCCGACAGGGCATTTTTGATGGCTACACCTTC. It is translated as CASSPTRQGIFDGYTF.

The V and J genes are TRBV10-3 and TRBJ2-1, with 15 bases matching TRBD2. This CDR3 is 15 amino acids long. Germline-derived CDR1 and CDR2 are ENHRY and SYGVKD. The junction had 6 bases not matched to a gene; V was cut back by 10 bases and J by 5 bases. CDR3 nucleotide sequence: TGTGCCACCGGGACTAGCGGGGGGCGAAACAATGAGCAGTTCTTC. Amino acids: CATGTSGGRNNEQFF.

The gene calls are TRBV19 and TRBJ1-3; D call uncertain. CDR1 and CDR2 (germline): LNHDA, SQIVND (reference sequence). The CDR3 covers 13 residues. Deletions cut 7 bases from V and 3 bases from J, with 10 bases between. The CDR3 nucleotides are TGTGCCAGTACCCCACTACATGGAAACACCATATATTTT. Protein sequence: CASTPLHGNTIYF. The full variable domain, with the rest looked up from reference TRBV19 and TRBJ1-3, is DGGITQSPKYLFRKEGQNVTLSCEQNLNHDAMYWYRQDPGQGLRLIYYSQIVNDFQKGDIAEGYSVSREKKESFPLTVTSAQKNPTAFYLCASTPLHGNTIYFGEGSWLTVV.

The genes are TRBV2 and TRBJ2-6; 7 bases fit TRBD1. With 4 bases clipped from V and 0 bases from J, the junction kept 15 bases outside the gene matches. This CDR3 contains 20 residues. CDR1 and CDR2 from the germline V gene are SNHLY and FYNNEI. This CDR3 reads CASSAKQGLSSFSGANVLTF. CDR3 nucleotide sequence: TGTGCCAGCAGTGCGAAACAGGGGTTGTCGTCTTTCTCTGGGGCCAACGTCCTGACTTTC. Based on the CDR3 plus reference TRBV2 and TRBJ2-6, the full variable domain is EPEVTQTPSHQVTQMGQEVILRCVPISNHLYFYWYRQILGQKVEFLVSFYNNEISEKSEIFDDQFSVERPDGSNFTLKIRSTKLEDSAMYFCASSAKQGLSSFSGANVLTFGAGSRLTVL.

J is TRBJ2-2 and V is TRBV5-6; 8 positions match TRBD2. V shed 3 bases, J shed 4 bases, and the junction held 14 bases outside the gene matches. Germline CDR1 SGHDT, CDR2 YYEEEE. The CDR3 loop spans 18 amino acids. CDR3 nucleotide sequence: TGTGCCAGCAGCTATCTCCTATCCGCGGGGGGTCTCACCGGGGAGCTGTTTTTT. Its protein product is CASSYLLSAGGLTGELFF.

J is TRBJ1-4 and V is TRBV2, with 9 bases fitting TRBD1. The CDR3 extends over 13 amino acids. CDR1 is SNHLY, CDR2 FYNNEI, per germline. J gave up 8 bases and V 5 bases, and 3 bases lay outside the gene matches. This CDR3 is CASSRTGEEKLFF. As DNA, the CDR3 is TGTGCCAGCAGTAGGACAGGGGAGGAAAAACTGTTTTTT.

The chain is built from TRBV7-8 and TRBJ1-1; possible D gene TRBD1, 5 bases. The CDR3 contains 14 residues. Between the trimmed V and J ends, which lost 6 bases and 2 bases, there was a span of 13 bases. Germline assignment: CDR1 SGHVS and CDR2 FQNEAQ. The CDR3 sequence: CASSFFRENTEAFF. CDR3 DNA sequence: TGTGCCAGCAGTTTCTTCAGGGAAAACACTGAAGCTTTCTTT.

V is TRBV5-1 and J is TRBJ2-2; possible D gene TRBD2, 6 bases. The V end was cut by 4 bases, the J end by 2 bases, with 12 bases between. Germline loops: CDR1 SGHRS, CDR2 YFSETQ. CDR3 length: 15 amino acids. CDR3 in amino acids: CASSRGDLNTGELFF. The CDR3 bases are TGCGCCAGCAGCCGCGGGGATCTAAACACCGGGGAGCTGTTTTTT.

This sequence joins TRBV5-8 and TRBJ2-7; a weak D match, TRBD1 (7 bases). This CDR3 contains 12 residues. Deletions cut 4 bases from V and 6 bases from J, with 11 bases between. CDR1 and CDR2 (germline): SGHTS, YDEGEE. DNA for the CDR3: TGTGCCAGCAGCATCCAGGGGGGCGAGCAGTACTTC. Protein: CASSIQGGEQYF.

The chain has TRBV11-3 and TRBJ1-1; the D gene is possibly TRBD1 (6 bases). The V and J ends lost 3 bases and 6 bases respectively, with 11 bases between them. The V gene's germline CDR1 is SGHNT and CDR2 YENEEA. CDR3 length: 13 residues. CDR3 protein: CASSFTGKAEAFF. Written as DNA, the CDR3 is TGTGCCAGCAGCTTCACAGGGAAAGCTGAAGCTTTCTTT.

The rearrangement links TRBV11-2 to TRBJ2-7, with 12 nucleotides matching TRBD1. Losses at the gene ends were 3 bases for V and 6 bases for J; bases not matched to a gene: 18. The CDR3 is made up of 19 amino acids. Germline V gene lookup returns CDR1 SGHAT and CDR2 FQNNGV. The CDR3 sequence: CASSFRHRRGTGGESEQYF. CDR3 sequence (DNA): TGTGCCAGCAGCTTCCGCCACAGAAGAGGGACAGGGGGCGAAAGCGAGCAGTACTTC.

V and J are TRBV15 and TRBJ2-7; D is uncertain. V was pared by 1 base and J by 3 bases, with 7 bases between. The CDR3 consists of 13 residues. Germline lookup yields CDR1 LNHNV and CDR2 YYDKDF (reference sequence). CDR3 DNA: TGTGCCACCAGCAGAGGAATTAGCTACGAGCAGTACTTC. It encodes CATSRGISYEQYF.

This clone was found once. At one end, the junction sequence differs from germline, possibly due to a read error. The V and J genes are TRBV7-2 and TRBJ2-7, with 9 bases fitting TRBD2. The germline V gene encodes CDR1 SGHTA and CDR2 FQGNSA. CDR3 length: 12 residues. CDR3 sequence: CASSLVGRTSDF. In DNA form, the CDR3 reads TGTGCCAGCAGCTTAGTGGGGCGGACTAGCGACTTC. Together with reference TRBV7-2 and TRBJ2-7, the CDR3 gives the full variable domain: GAGVSQSPSNKVTEKGKDVELRCDPISGHTALYWYRQSLGQGLEFLIYFQGNSAPDKSGLPSDRFSAERTGGSVSTLTIQRTQQEDSAVYLCASSLVGRTSDFGPGTRLTVT.

The DNA of the CDR3 is TGTGCCAGCAACCGCCCGGGGGACTACGTAAATGGCTACACCTTC. As protein: CASNRPGDYVNGYTF. V is TRBV7-9 and J is TRBJ1-2, with TRBD1 as a possible D gene (5 bases). Trimming left V 7 bases short and J 6 bases short, with 21 bases between. Germline V CDR1 and CDR2: SEHNR, FQNEAQ (reference sequence). The CDR3 loop spans 15 amino acids.

The genes are TRBV7-9 and TRBJ1-4; tentative D call: TRBD1 (6 bases). The V gene's germline CDR1 is SEHNR and CDR2 FQNEAQ (reference sequence). Between the trimmed V and J ends, which lost 4 bases and 4 bases, there was a span of 13 bases. The CDR3 spans 15 residues. The CDR3 here is CASSWEGQSNEKLFF. For the CDR3, the DNA is TGTGCCAGCAGCTGGGAAGGACAGAGTAATGAAAAACTGTTTTTT.

The gene calls are TRBV4-1 and TRBJ2-1, with 7 nucleotides matching TRBD2. This CDR3 region has 15 residues. CDR1 and CDR2 from the germline V gene are MGHRA and YSYEKL. Unmatched junction bases numbered 14, after V lost 5 bases and J lost 10 bases. The CDR3: CASSSQGAGYSEQFF. The CDR3 DNA sequence: TGCGCCAGCAGCTCCCAGGGAGCGGGATACTCCGAGCAGTTCTTC.

V and J are TRBV6-5 and TRBJ1-5; D remains unclear. The CDR3 totals 15 residues. The germline V gene encodes CDR1 MNHEY and CDR2 SVGAGI. The V gene lost 2 bases and the J gene lost 0 bases, with 8 bases spanning the gap. CDR3 loop: CASSYIRYSNQPQHF. The CDR3 DNA sequence: TGTGCCAGCAGTTACATCCGGTATAGCAATCAGCCCCAGCATTTT.

The V and J genes are TRBV9 and TRBJ1-2; 7 bases are shared with TRBD1. CDR1 SGDLS and CDR2 YYNGEE come from the germline V gene. The CDR3 runs 14 residues. The ends lost 4 bases at V and 6 bases at J; junction bases unmatched: 9. CDR3 bases: TGTGCCAGCAGCCCCGGGACAGAACCTCATGGCTACACCTTC. It is translated as CASSPGTEPHGYTF.